The 5 T cell receptor beta chains below were found in one sample sequenced in a study of tumor-infiltrating lymphocytes in localized non-small cell lung cancer. Sequencing used immunoSEQ multiplex PCR; TCRdb keeps in-frame clones, though not all of them. The top ten hold approximately 10% of the sample, which has roughly 7,400 clones, 60% to 80% seen once. Sequenced: lung tumor tissue. These receptors were taken from a human donor with non-small cell lung cancer.

V usage is TRBV5-1 and J usage is TRBJ1-3; D is perhaps TRBD1 (6 bases). This CDR3 region has 16 residues. Germline V gene lookup returns CDR1 SGHRS and CDR2 YFSETQ. Trimming stripped 1 base from V and 0 bases from J, with 11 bases between. The CDR3 nucleotides are TGCGCCAGCAGCTTGCAGGGGACTATCTCTGGAAACACCATATATTTT. Amino acid sequence: CASSLQGTISGNTIYF.

This chain links TRBV7-3 with TRBJ2-1, with TRBD1 identical over 7 bases. Germline V gene sequence: CDR1 SGHTA, CDR2 FQGTGA. After removal of 2 bases from V and 9 bases from J, the junction contained 10 bases not matched to a gene. CDR3 length equals 15 residues. This CDR3 reads CASSLLGGAHAEQFF. CDR3 sequence (DNA): TGTGCCAGCAGCTTATTAGGGGGCGCTCACGCTGAGCAGTTCTTC.

V and J are TRBV9 and TRBJ2-5; D may be TRBD1 (5 bases). V was pared by 0 bases and J by 0 bases, with 6 bases between. In germline, CDR1 is SGDLS, CDR2 YYNGEE. This CDR3 has 14 amino acids. The CDR3 DNA sequence: TGTGCCAGCAGCGTAGCAGGGAACCAAGAGACCCAGTACTTC. This encodes CASSVAGNQETQYF.

J is TRBJ2-5 and V is TRBV5-1; 8 positions match TRBD1. The CDR3 length is 15 residues. CDR1 and CDR2 from the germline V gene are SGHRS and YFSETQ. V lost 1 base to trimming and J lost 2 bases; unmatched junction nucleotides: 4. CDR3 in amino acids: CASSLTGGLQETQYF. As DNA, the CDR3 is TGCGCCAGCAGCTTGACAGGGGGGTTGCAAGAGACCCAGTACTTC.

The V and J genes are TRBV10-2 and TRBJ1-2, with a weak D call TRBD1 (5 bases). This CDR3 has 12 residues. The germline V gene has CDR1 WSHSY and CDR2 SAAADI. The germline V and J ends were trimmed by 9 bases and 4 bases, with 12 bases remaining between them. The CDR3 region is CASQQDAYGYTF. CDR3 coding DNA: TGCGCCAGTCAACAGGACGCCTATGGCTACACCTTC.